This passage covers 24 T cell receptor beta chains from one sample sequenced in a study of neoadjuvant nivolumab and ipilimumab in lung cancer. Measured with immunoSEQ multiplex PCR; TCRdb has only the in-frame clones, and not every one. This sample has tens of thousands of clones, with 85% to 90% found just once. This material consisted of blood, taken before neoadjuvant nivolumab, alone or with ipilimumab. Receptors originate from an adult with non-small cell lung cancer. Some clones in this sample may be carry-over from other donors' samples.

This chain joins TRBV11-1 and TRBJ2-1, with TRBD2 matching 7 bases. Germline V CDR1 and CDR2: SGHAT, FQDESV (reference sequence). The CDR3 has 12 amino acids. Germline trimming cut 5 bases from V and 12 bases from J; bases unmatched to any gene: 7. DNA of the CDR3: TGTGCCAGCAGCCATTGGGGGGGGGTGCAGTTCTTC. It is translated as CASSHWGGVQFF. Full variable domain (remainder filled in from reference TRBV11-1 and TRBJ2-1): EAEVAQSPRYKITEKSQAVAFWCDPISGHATLYWYRQILGQGPELLVQFQDESVVDDSQLPKDRFSAERLKGVDSTLKIQPAELGDSAMYLCASSHWGGVQFFGPGTRLTVL.

The DNA for the CDR3 is TGTGCCAGCAGCCCCACTAGCGGGAGGGACTACGAGCAGTACTTC. This translates into CASSPTSGRDYEQYF. The chain uses TRBV27 and TRBJ2-7, with 13 bases that match TRBD2. Unmatched junction bases numbered 5, after V lost 6 bases and J lost 3 bases. The CDR3 extends over 15 amino acids. The germline CDR1 and CDR2 sequences are MNHEY and SMNVEV (reference sequence).

The rearrangement joins TRBV7-2 to TRBJ1-1; D is unresolved. Germline V CDR1 and CDR2: SGHTA, FQGNSA. The CDR3 contains 13 residues. Trimming took off 5 bases at V and 1 base at J, with 8 bases between the two ends. CDR3 nucleotides: TGTGCCAGCAGCCCTCAACCGAACACTGAAGCTTTCTTT. Translating gives CASSPQPNTEAFF.

The V and J genes are TRBV5-1 and TRBJ1-4; D is undetermined. From germline, CDR1 is SGHRS and CDR2 YFSETQ. The germline V and J ends were trimmed by 4 bases and 0 bases, with 10 bases remaining between them. The CDR3 has 15 amino acids. The CDR3 DNA follows: TGCGCCAGCAGCCTCGGGCCGACAACTAATGAAAAACTGTTTTTT. It codes for CASSLGPTTNEKLFF.

The gene calls are TRBV5-4 and TRBJ1-1; no clear D gene. CDR1 is SGHNT and CDR2 is YYREEE in the germline V gene (reference sequence). V lost 3 bases to trimming and J lost 4 bases, with 7 bases between them. The CDR3 is made up of 12 amino acids. Here the CDR3 reads CASSSGSTEAFF. DNA for the CDR3: TGTGCCAGCAGCTCGGGCAGCACTGAAGCTTTCTTT. The full variable domain, rest sourced from reference TRBV5-4 and TRBJ1-1, is ETGVTQSPTHLIKTRGQQVTLRCSSQSGHNTVSWYQQALGQGPQFIFQYYREEENGRGNFPPRFSGLQFPNYSSELNVNALELDDSALYLCASSSGSTEAFFGQGTRLTVV.

The chain employs TRBV4-3 and TRBJ2-4, with D perhaps assigned TRBD1 or TRBD2 (5 bases each). Trimming left V 0 bases short and J 11 bases short, with 17 bases between. Per the germline V gene, CDR1 is LGHNA and CDR2 is YSLEER. This CDR3 spans 15 amino acids. The CDR3 loop reads CASSQDKRGPEVQYF. In nucleotides, the CDR3 is TGCGCCAGCAGCCAAGATAAGAGGGGCCCCGAGGTTCAGTACTTC.

The chain employs TRBV5-1 and TRBJ1-2, with 10 bases matching TRBD1. The CDR3 totals 13 residues. The J segment lost 7 bases and the V segment lost 4 bases, leaving 4 bases of the junction unmatched. Germline loops: CDR1 SGHRS, CDR2 YFSETQ. In DNA, the CDR3 is TGCGCCAGCAGCGGACGGACAGGGGGTGGCTACACCTTC. It is translated as CASSGRTGGGYTF.

CDR3 sequence reads: CASSLHDSSYEQYF. CDR3 nucleotides: TGTGCCAGCAGCTTACACGACAGCAGCTACGAGCAGTACTTC. The chain employs TRBV7-3 and TRBJ2-7; tentative D call: TRBD1 (5 bases). CDR3 length: 14 residues. The germline V gene encodes CDR1 SGHTA and CDR2 FQGTGA. Trimming removed 2 bases at V and 3 bases at J, with 11 bases between. Combining the CDR3 with reference TRBV7-3 and TRBJ2-7 gives the whole variable domain GAGVSQTPSNKVTEKGKYVELRCDPISGHTALYWYRQSLGQGPEFLIYFQGTGAADDSGLPNDRFFAVRPEGSVSTLKIQRTERGDSAVYLCASSLHDSSYEQYFGPGTRLTVT.

The J gene is TRBJ2-2, the V gene TRBV5-1; TRBD2 might be the D (5 bases). CDR1 and CDR2 (germline): SGHRS, YFSETQ. CDR3 length equals 15 residues. Between the trimmed V and J ends, which lost 4 bases and 6 bases, there was a span of 16 bases. CDR3 region: CASSIGFGSAGELFF. CDR3 coding DNA: TGCGCCAGCAGCATCGGATTTGGGAGCGCCGGGGAGCTGTTTTTT.

The rearrangement uses TRBV29-1 and TRBJ2-7; possibly TRBD1 for D (6 bases). Germline CDR1 SQVTM, CDR2 ANQGSEA. Trimming took 6 bases from V and 5 from J, leaving 17 bases between them. This CDR3 contains 13 residues. CDR3 in amino acids: CSVRGNRVDEQYF. The CDR3 DNA is TGCAGCGTCAGAGGAAACAGGGTCGACGAGCAGTACTTC.

This sequence joins TRBV9 and TRBJ2-1; D is possibly TRBD2 (6 bases). The V gene's germline CDR1 is SGDLS and CDR2 YYNGEE. The V and J ends lost 4 bases and 9 bases respectively, with 11 bases between them. The CDR3 sequence is 12 residues long. CDR3 sequence (DNA): TGTGCCAGCAGCCCGGGGGAGCGTGAGCAGTTCTTC. It is translated as CASSPGEREQFF.

The V and J genes are TRBV7-9 and TRBJ2-5; 10 positions match TRBD2. CDR3 size: 16 residues. The germline V gene has CDR1 SEHNR and CDR2 FQNEAQ (reference sequence). V lost 3 bases, J lost 2 bases, and 6 bases stayed unmatched. CDR3 loop: CASSLMGLAIQETQYF. Here the CDR3 DNA reads TGTGCCAGCAGCTTGATGGGACTAGCGATTCAAGAGACCCAGTACTTC.

This chain connects TRBV5-1 to TRBJ2-4; 11 bases align to TRBD2. Trimming at V came to 0 bases and at J to 2 bases, leaving 7 bases not matched to a gene. In germline, CDR1 is SGHRS, CDR2 YFSETQ. The CDR3 loop spans 18 amino acids. CDR3 amino acids: CASSLGPSSGRPKNIQYF. The DNA for the CDR3 is TGCGCCAGCAGCTTGGGACCGTCTAGCGGGAGGCCCAAAAACATTCAGTACTTC. Full variable domain (remainder filled in from reference TRBV5-1 and TRBJ2-4): KAGVTQTPRYLIKTRGQQVTLSCSPISGHRSVSWYQQTPGQGLQFLFEYFSETQRNKGNFPGRFSGRQFSNSRSEMNVSTLELGDSALYLCASSLGPSSGRPKNIQYFGAGTRLSVL.

The J gene is TRBJ1-1, the V gene TRBV6-6; perhaps TRBD1 as D (6 bases). Trimming took off 1 base at V and 4 bases at J, with 13 bases between the two ends. The germline V gene encodes CDR1 MNHNY and CDR2 SVGAGI (reference sequence). There are 15 residues in the CDR3. The CDR3 DNA follows: TGTGCCAGCAGTTACTACGGGGGGCAGGGCACTGAAGCTTTCTTT. This gives the protein CASSYYGGQGTEAFF.

The rearrangement uses TRBV7-8 and TRBJ1-4; weak D call: TRBD1 (6 bases). Germline V gene lookup returns CDR1 SGHVS and CDR2 FQNEAQ. V lost 7 bases and J lost 4, with 16 bases in between. The CDR3 loop spans 15 amino acids. CDR3 bases: TGTGCCAGCACGGGACTCATAGGGGGTAATGAAAAACTGTTTTTT. Protein product: CASTGLIGGNEKLFF.

The count of this clone is one. The chain uses TRBV11-3 and TRBJ2-1; D remains unclear. The germline CDR1 and CDR2 sequences are SGHNT and YENEEA. V was pared by 2 bases and J by 7 bases, with 6 bases between. The length of the CDR3 is 12 residues. The CDR3 region has the DNA TGTGCCAGCAGCTTAAATAGGAATGAGCAGTTCTTC. Translation gives CASSLNRNEQFF.

J is TRBJ2-1 and V is TRBV6-1; 10 nucleotides align to TRBD2. The CDR3 loop spans 15 amino acids. Germline loops: CDR1 MNHNS, CDR2 SASEGT. V was clipped by 4 bases and J by 3 bases; unmatched bases: 3. CDR3 sequence reads: CASSVTSGDYNEQFF. DNA for the CDR3: TGTGCCAGCAGTGTTACTAGCGGGGACTACAATGAGCAGTTCTTC.

V usage is TRBV11-1 and J usage is TRBJ2-7, with D uncertain. Per germline, CDR1 SGHAT and CDR2 FQDESV (reference sequence). V dropped 5 bases and J dropped 0 bases, with 17 bases sitting between them. This CDR3 spans 16 amino acids. The CDR3 DNA reads TGTGCCAGCAGCCTAACACCTGAAACCTACTCCTACGAGCAGTACTTC. Amino acid sequence: CASSLTPETYSYEQYF. Using reference TRBV11-1 and TRBJ2-7 for the parts outside the CDR3, the full variable domain is EAEVAQSPRYKITEKSQAVAFWCDPISGHATLYWYRQILGQGPELLVQFQDESVVDDSQLPKDRFSAERLKGVDSTLKIQPAELGDSAMYLCASSLTPETYSYEQYFGPGTRLTVT.

CDR3 DNA sequence: TGTGCCAGCAGCTTCAGTTCTAGCGGGAGATCCGAGCAGTACTTC. Its translation is CASSFSSSGRSEQYF. The chain employs TRBV7-8 and TRBJ2-7; 10 positions match TRBD2. The V and J ends lost 3 bases and 6 bases, in that order; junction bases with no gene match: 8. The germline gives CDR1 SGHVS, CDR2 FQNEAQ. There are 15 residues in the CDR3.

The chain uses TRBV4-1 and TRBJ2-4; no firm D call. Trimming removed 5 bases at V and 4 bases at J, with 12 bases between. Germline CDR1 reads MGHRA; CDR2 reads YSYEKL. The CDR3 length is 14 residues. The CDR3 here is CASSSWRGKNIQYF. CDR3 nucleotides: TGCGCCAGCAGCTCCTGGCGTGGGAAAAACATTCAGTACTTC.

The J gene is TRBJ1-5, the V gene TRBV9, with D uncertain. Trimming pared 4 bases from V and 0 bases from J, leaving 8 bases between. Germline V gene data show CDR1 as SGDLS and CDR2 as YYNGEE. The CDR3 has 14 amino acids. The CDR3 region is CASSIHNSNQPQHF. CDR3 sequence (DNA): TGTGCCAGCAGCATTCATAATAGCAATCAGCCCCAGCATTTT.

This CDR3 is CASSYSIWEVAFF. CDR3 DNA sequence: TGTGCCAGCAGTTACTCGATTTGGGAGGTGGCTTTCTTT. The J gene is TRBJ1-1, the V gene TRBV6-5; no clear D. Trimming stripped 0 bases from V and 11 bases from J, with 13 bases between. The CDR3 consists of 13 residues. Germline CDR1 and CDR2: MNHEY and SVGAGI.

The V call is TRBV11-2, the J call TRBJ2-2; 9 positions agree with TRBD2. Germline values: CDR1 SGHAT, CDR2 FQNNGV. CDR3 length equals 15 residues. Germline trimming cut 2 bases from V and 6 bases from J; bases unmatched to any gene: 4. CDR3: CASSLSLAGSGELFF. The CDR3 DNA sequence: TGTGCCAGCAGCTTAAGTCTAGCGGGATCCGGGGAGCTGTTTTTT.

The V and J genes are TRBV5-1 and TRBJ2-1, with 11 bases identical to TRBD2. CDR3 length: 15 residues. Germline V gives CDR1 SGHRS, CDR2 YFSETQ. V was clipped by 2 bases and J by 5 bases; unmatched bases: 3. The CDR3: CASSFGTSGDNEQFF. In nucleotides, the CDR3 is TGCGCCAGCAGCTTTGGGACTAGCGGAGACAATGAGCAGTTCTTC.